The TCR beta chain described here comes from a study of beta chain features in type 1 diabetes. Across the study: In age, gender and cell yields, patients were similar to healthy donors. Whole-study results and caveats: In the patient group, naive, central memory and Treg TCRB repertoires seemed more alike than in the healthy donor group.

Germline assignment: CDR1 GTSNPN and CDR2 SVGIG (reference sequence). The CDR3 has 14 residues. V trimming: 2 bases; J trimming: 6 bases; junction bases outside the gene matches: 4. Ten or more counts support this clone. Its target is unknown. Sequencing targeted expressed TCRB transcripts, as all isolated RNA had been reverse transcribed. Profiled with immunoSEQ multiplex PCR; TCRdb holds only in-frame clones, not every one. The data hold around 300,000 clones, with around 15% observed a single time. This clonotype originated in a man in his thirties or forties in good health. Sequencing was done on a sample of central memory CD4+ T cells from blood. The rearrangement uses TRBV30 and TRBJ2-2; 9 bases match TRBD1. The DNA for the CDR3 is TGTGCCTGGAGTCGGACAGGGGTTCCCGGGGAGCTGTTTTTT. It encodes CAWSRTGVPGELFF.